This passage covers 9 T cell receptor beta chains from one sample sequenced in a study of T cells in Graves' hyperthyroidism and ophthalmopathy. Researchers took RNA transcripts and amplified the TCR beta CDR3 regions from them. The HTBI set primed first-round TCR CDR3 RT-PCR. TCRdb called the multiplex PCR reads again in MiXCR, with one record for every CDR3 protein. The profile shows more than 500,000 distinct CDR3 sequences, 40% to 50% of them singletons. The sample consisted of peripheral blood or thyroid tissue (not recorded which). The receptors here all came from an adult woman with Graves' disease, either hyperthyroidism or ophthalmopathy (not recorded which).

Worth noting for this clonotype: Compared with germline, one end of the junction differs, possibly owing to a read error. Here the CDR3 reads CASSQDVQPQHF. The CDR3 region has the DNA TGCGCCAGCAGCCAGGACGTCCAGCCCCAGCATTTT. The chain joins TRBV7-2 to TRBJ1-5, with unresolved D. The CDR3 is 12 residues long. CDR1 and CDR2 from the germline V gene are SGHTA and FQGNSA.

With respect to this clonotype: The germline gene is not matched at one end of the junction; a read error may be the cause. The chain employs TRBV24-1 and TRBJ2-6; D uncertain. Germline-derived CDR1 and CDR2 are KGHDR and SFDVKD. The CDR3 has 14 amino acids. CDR3 coding DNA: TGTGCCAGCAGTGCGGACTCTGGGGCCAACGTCCTGACTTTC. The encoded protein is CASSADSGANVLTF.

In its sample, this clonotype was seen many times. This sequence joins TRBV10-3 and TRBJ2-5, with a tentative D call TRBD2 (5 bases). Germline V CDR1 and CDR2: ENHRY, SYGVKD. CDR3 length: 13 amino acids. The V gene lost 3 bases and the J gene lost 4 bases, with 9 bases spanning the gap. CDR3 in DNA: TGTGCCATCAGTGAATCAGGACTAGAGACCCAGTACTTC. This encodes CAISESGLETQYF.

The V gene is TRBV29-1, the J gene TRBJ1-3; maybe TRBD1 (5 bases). The CDR3 consists of 15 residues. Germline loops: CDR1 SQVTM, CDR2 ANQGSEA. Trimming removed 4 bases at V and 0 bases at J, with 13 bases between. The CDR3 nucleotides are TGCAGCGTTGGGGGCCACCCCGACTCTGGAAACACCATATATTTT. It is translated as CSVGGHPDSGNTIYF.

In this sample, this clonotype turned up many times. The chain carries TRBV20-1 and TRBJ1-6; D unresolved. CDR1 and CDR2 (germline): DFQATT, SNEGSKA (reference sequence). The CDR3 spans 13 residues. The ends were cut back, 4 bases at V and 2 bases at J, with 6 bases in the middle. The CDR3 nucleotides read TGCAGTGCTAACCCAACCTATAATTCACCCCTCCACTTT. This sequence encodes CSANPTYNSPLHF.

This chain uses TRBV29-1 with TRBJ1-2; the D gene is possibly TRBD1 (6 bases). The germline V gene encodes CDR1 SQVTM and CDR2 ANQGSEA. V lost 4 bases and J lost 0, with 6 bases in between. The CDR3 runs 12 residues. CDR3 DNA sequence: TGCAGCGTTGGACAGGCTAACTATGGCTACACCTTC. It translates to CSVGQANYGYTF. Using reference TRBV29-1 and TRBJ1-2 for the parts outside the CDR3, the full variable domain is SAVISQKPSRDICQRGTSLTIQCQVDSQVTMMFWYRQQPGQSLTLIATANQGSEATYESGFVIDKFPISRPNLTFSTLTVSNMSPEDSSIYLCSVGQANYGYTFGSGTRLTVV.

This clonotype was seen at least ten times. The CDR3 sequence: CASSRITGGEKLFF. CDR3 bases: TGTGCCAGCAGTCGTATTACTGGAGGTGAAAAACTGTTTTTT. This chain joins TRBV11-2 and TRBJ1-4; D is undetermined. CDR3 length: 14 amino acids. Germline V gene sequence: CDR1 SGHAT, CDR2 FQNNGV. The ends were cut back, 6 bases at V and 7 bases at J, with 15 bases in the middle.

This clonotype has more than one count but fewer than ten. The chain has TRBV27 and TRBJ1-4; D might be TRBD1 (5 bases). The CDR3 is made up of 16 amino acids. V was cut by 2 bases and J by 2 bases, with 12 bases left in between. CDR1 is MNHEY, CDR2 SMNVEV, per germline (reference sequence). The CDR3 sequence is CASSLRYGATNEKLFF. The DNA of the CDR3 is TGTGCCAGCAGTTTAAGATACGGGGCGACTAATGAAAAACTGTTTTTT.

V is TRBV5-1 and J is TRBJ2-7; TRBD1 might be the D (6 bases). The ends were cut back, 5 bases at V and 0 bases at J, with 15 bases in the middle. The CDR3 is 15 residues long. Germline V gives CDR1 SGHRS, CDR2 YFSETQ. CDR3 nucleotide sequence: TGCGCCAGCAGTCGAGCTGGACAGTACTCCTACGAGCAGTACTTC. Residues: CASSRAGQYSYEQYF.